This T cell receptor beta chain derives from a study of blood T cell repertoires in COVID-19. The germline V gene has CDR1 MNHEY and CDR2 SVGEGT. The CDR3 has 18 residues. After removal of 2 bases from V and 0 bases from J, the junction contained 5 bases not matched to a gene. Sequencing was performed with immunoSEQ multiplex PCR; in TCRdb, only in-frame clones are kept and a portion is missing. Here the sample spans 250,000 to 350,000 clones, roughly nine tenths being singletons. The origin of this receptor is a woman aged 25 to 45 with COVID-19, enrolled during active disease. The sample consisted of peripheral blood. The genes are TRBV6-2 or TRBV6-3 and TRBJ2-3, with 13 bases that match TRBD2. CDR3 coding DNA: TGTGCCAGCAGTTACAAACTAGCGGGAGGGCCGAGCACAGATACGCAGTATTTT. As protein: CASSYKLAGGPSTDTQYF.